This T cell receptor (beta chain) was identified in a study of blood T cell repertoires in COVID-19. Whole-study context: Some COVID-19 samples were acute and others convalescent; all came from the United States, Italy and Spain.

Produced via immunoSEQ multiplex PCR; TCRdb's table is partial and in-frame only. The table has about 84,000 clones, about 83% seen once. V was pared by 9 bases and J by 2 bases, with 6 bases of the junction left unmatched. This CDR3 contains 14 residues. CDR1 and CDR2 from the germline V gene are MNHEY and SVGAGI. The receptor comes from an older man with active or convalescent COVID-19. Material: peripheral blood. The chain has TRBV6-5 and TRBJ2-1; 8 positions agree with TRBD2. CDR3: CASGRREAYNEQFF. CDR3 DNA: TGTGCCAGTGGTCGGCGGGAGGCCTACAATGAGCAGTTCTTC.